This T cell receptor beta chain emerged from a study of blood T cell repertoires in COVID-19. Study background: Acute and convalescent COVID-19 samples came from the United States, Italy and Spain.

CDR1 is MNHNY and CDR2 is SVGAGI in the germline V gene (reference sequence). The CDR3 is 12 residues long. The ends were cut back, 0 bases at V and 10 bases at J, with 10 bases in the middle. As processed by the authors: Cell counts per sample came from amplifying reference gene primers. This table comes from immunoSEQ multiplex PCR, and its TCRdb copy is limited to in-frame clones, with some not included. The D gene and trimming were derived from the DNA, and the V and J assignments and clone size from that table. The table shows about 43,000 clones, with 87% occurring only once. The V and J genes are TRBV6-6 and TRBJ2-7; maybe TRBD2 (5 bases). This TCR derives from a man in his 60s with active COVID-19. Sequenced material: peripheral blood. This CDR3 is CASSYSIEGQYF. CDR3 in DNA: TGTGCCAGCAGTTACTCAATAGAGGGTCAGTACTTC.